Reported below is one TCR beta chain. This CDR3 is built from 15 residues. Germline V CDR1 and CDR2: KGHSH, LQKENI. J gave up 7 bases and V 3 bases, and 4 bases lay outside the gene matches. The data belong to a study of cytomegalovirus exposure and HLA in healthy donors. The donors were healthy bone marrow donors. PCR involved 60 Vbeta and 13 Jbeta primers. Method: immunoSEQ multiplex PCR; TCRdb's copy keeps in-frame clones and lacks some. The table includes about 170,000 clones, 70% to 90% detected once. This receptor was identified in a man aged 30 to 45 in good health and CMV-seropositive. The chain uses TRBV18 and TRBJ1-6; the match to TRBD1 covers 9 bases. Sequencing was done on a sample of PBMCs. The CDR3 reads CASSPRTGENSPLHF. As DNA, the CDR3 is TGTGCCAGCTCACCTCGGACAGGGGAAAATTCACCCCTCCACTTT.